Below are 11 T cell receptor beta chains sequenced from a single sample in a study of shared clonotypes between healthy human individuals. The assay was immunoSEQ multiplex PCR, and TCRdb's table has in-frame clones only and misses some. Among hundreds of thousands of clones listed, roughly 96% were seen once. Material for sequencing was memory CD8+ T cells sorted from blood. The sample's subset: CD45RO+ cells pooled with CCR7-negative TemRA cells. These receptors all come from a man between 25 and 39 years old in good health.

In regard to this clone: Other DNA sequences of this sample code for an identical CDR3. The V and J genes are TRBV7-9 and TRBJ1-5, with a weak D call TRBD1 (5 bases). V dropped 5 bases and J dropped 9 bases, with 14 bases sitting between them. Germline CDR1 reads SEHNR; CDR2 reads FQNEAQ (reference sequence). The length of the CDR3 is 13 residues. Here the CDR3 reads CASSPGGASPQHF. In DNA form, the CDR3 reads TGTGCCAGCAGCCCCGGTGGGGCGTCGCCCCAGCATTTT.

CDR3 region: CASSELSPEAFF. CDR3 DNA: TGTGCCAGCAGTGAATTGTCCCCCGAAGCTTTCTTT. V usage is TRBV2 and J usage is TRBJ1-1, with D hard to call. V was shortened by 2 bases and J by 8 bases, with 9 bases between the two germline ends. This CDR3 has 12 residues. Looked up from germline, CDR1 is SNHLY and CDR2 is FYNNEI.

The gene calls are TRBV6-1 and TRBJ1-3; the D gene is possibly TRBD1 (6 bases). Germline CDR1 is MNHNS and CDR2 is SASEGT. The CDR3 consists of 13 residues. The ends were cut back, 2 bases at V and 7 bases at J, with 9 bases in the middle. Here the CDR3 reads CASSESQGNTIYF. The DNA for the CDR3 is TGTGCCAGCAGTGAAAGTCAGGGGAACACCATATATTTT.

The chain joins TRBV9 to TRBJ2-5; maybe TRBD2 (6 bases). Germline-derived CDR1 and CDR2 are SGDLS and YYNGEE. The V gene lost 0 bases and the J gene lost 5 bases, with 14 bases spanning the gap. The CDR3 is 15 residues long. In DNA, the CDR3 is TGTGCCAGCAGCGTAGATATCGGGGGTGGGGAGACCCAGTACTTC. Its protein product is CASSVDIGGGETQYF.

V usage is TRBV7-2 and J usage is TRBJ2-3; tentative D call: TRBD2 (5 bases). Trimming took 1 base from V and 4 from J, leaving 9 bases between them. CDR3 size: 14 residues. Looked up from germline, CDR1 is SGHTA and CDR2 is FQGNSA. The CDR3 reads CASSLVGGSDTQYF. Written as DNA, the CDR3 is TGTGCCAGCAGCTTAGTCGGAGGCTCAGATACGCAGTATTTT.

The chain uses TRBV2 and TRBJ2-3; 12 bases are a match to TRBD2. CDR1 is SNHLY and CDR2 is FYNNEI in the germline V gene. The length of the CDR3 is 17 residues. The trim removed 1 base at V and 5 bases at J, leaving 7 bases unmatched. Here the CDR3 reads CASSEDLAGGGLDTQYF. Written as DNA, the CDR3 is TGTGCCAGCAGTGAAGACCTAGCGGGAGGGGGGTTAGATACGCAGTATTTT.

The chain joins TRBV12-5 to TRBJ2-1, with D possibly TRBD1 on 6 matching bases. Trimming shortened V by 4 bases and J by 5 bases, and 18 bases separated the two germline ends. The CDR3 is 16 amino acids. Germline values: CDR1 LGHNT, CDR2 FRNRAP. CDR3 protein: CASGSATGNPHNEQFF. Written as DNA, the CDR3 is TGTGCTAGTGGTTCCGCAACAGGGAATCCACACAATGAGCAGTTCTTC. The variable domain in full, with the rest retrieved from reference TRBV12-5 and TRBJ2-1, is DARVTQTPRHKVTEMGQEVTMRCQPILGHNTVFWYRQTMMQGLELLAYFRNRAPLDDSGMPKDRFSAEMPDATLATLKIQPSEPRDSAVYFCASGSATGNPHNEQFFGPGTRLTVL.

The gene calls are TRBV27 and TRBJ2-5; 12 bases match TRBD2. The length of the CDR3 is 16 residues. Germline V lookup: CDR1 MNHEY, CDR2 SMNVEV (reference sequence). Trimming took 6 bases from V and 5 from J; bases not matched to a gene: 10. This CDR3 reads CASSSYLAGGPETQYF. The CDR3 DNA reads TGTGCCAGCAGCTCCTACCTAGCGGGAGGGCCGGAGACCCAGTACTTC.

The rearrangement uses TRBV11-2 and TRBJ2-2; maybe TRBD2 (6 bases). Germline assignment: CDR1 SGHAT and CDR2 FQNNGV. The V gene lost 0 bases and the J gene lost 7 bases, with 9 bases spanning the gap. This CDR3 comprises 14 residues. CDR3 residues: CASSLERGGGELFF. The CDR3 nucleotides are TGTGCCAGCAGCTTAGAAAGGGGAGGCGGGGAGCTGTTTTTT.

CDR3 loop: CASSLWGGGQPQHF. DNA for the CDR3: TGTGCCAGCAGCTTATGGGGGGGAGGCCAGCCCCAGCATTTT. The rearrangement uses TRBV11-2 and TRBJ1-5; tentative D call: TRBD1 (5 bases). The V end lost 2 bases, the J end lost 7 bases, and 12 bases lay between the germline ends. CDR1 SGHAT and CDR2 FQNNGV come from the germline V gene. The CDR3 length is 14 residues. The full variable domain, completed using reference TRBV11-2 and TRBJ1-5, is EAGVAQSPRYKIIEKRQSVAFWCNPISGHATLYWYQQILGQGPKLLIQFQNNGVVDDSQLPKDRFSAERLKGVDSTLKIQPAKLEDSAVYLCASSLWGGGQPQHFGDGTRLSIL.

This sequence joins TRBV27 and TRBJ2-2, with TRBD2 identical over 7 bases. The CDR3 has 15 amino acids. V was clipped by 3 bases and J by 6 bases; unmatched bases: 7. Germline CDR1 is MNHEY and CDR2 is SMNVEV (reference sequence). Here the CDR3 reads CASSFLGGRAGELFF. The DNA of the CDR3 is TGTGCCAGCAGTTTCCTTGGTGGGAGGGCCGGGGAGCTGTTTTTT.